Described below is a single T cell receptor (beta chain) sequence and its context. Semi-nested PCR with Nested Universal Primer A followed constant-region reverse priming of full-length variable regions. TCRdb re-called the 5' RACE reads with MiXCR, one entry per CDR3 protein. The sample yields 45,000 to 55,000 distinct CDR3 sequences, around 25% seen once. This TCR was sampled from a female donor with breast cancer. Sequenced: tumor-infiltrating naive CD4+ T cells sorted from the breast tumor. As to subset: naive CD4+ T cells, CD4+CD45RA+CD25-.

The CDR3 nucleotides read TGTGCCAGCAGCCCTTACAGGATCTCTGGAAACACCATATATTTT. Amino acid sequence: CASSPYRISGNTIYF. The genes are TRBV7-2 and TRBJ1-3; weak D call: TRBD1 (5 bases). V was clipped by 5 bases and J by 0 bases, with 11 bases between them. The CDR3 contains 15 residues. From germline, CDR1 is SGHTA and CDR2 FQGNSA.